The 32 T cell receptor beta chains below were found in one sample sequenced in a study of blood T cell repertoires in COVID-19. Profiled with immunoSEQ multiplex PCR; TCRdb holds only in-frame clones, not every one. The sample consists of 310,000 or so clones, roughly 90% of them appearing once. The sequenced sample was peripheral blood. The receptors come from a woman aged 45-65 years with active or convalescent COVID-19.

The CDR3 reads CASSQDQVTLRRNTEAFF. In DNA, the CDR3 is TGTGCCAGCAGCCAAGATCAGGTTACCTTACGAAGGAACACTGAAGCTTTCTTT. V gene TRBV14 combines with J gene TRBJ1-1; D not certain. CDR1 is SGHDN and CDR2 is FVKESK in the germline V gene. CDR3 length: 18 amino acids. The V gene lost 0 bases and the J gene lost 1 base, with 18 bases spanning the gap.

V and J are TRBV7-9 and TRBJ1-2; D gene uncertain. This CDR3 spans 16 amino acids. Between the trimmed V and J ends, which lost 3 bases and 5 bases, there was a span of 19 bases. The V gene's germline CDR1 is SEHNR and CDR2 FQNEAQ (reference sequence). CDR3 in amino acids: CASSFAPRAFRYGYTF. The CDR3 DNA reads TGTGCCAGCAGCTTTGCACCGAGGGCCTTCCGTTATGGCTACACCTTC.

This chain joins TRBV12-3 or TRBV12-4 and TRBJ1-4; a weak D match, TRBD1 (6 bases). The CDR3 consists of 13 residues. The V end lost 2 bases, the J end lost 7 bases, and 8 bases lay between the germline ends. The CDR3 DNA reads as TGTGCCAGCAGTTTAAACAGGGTTGAAAAACTGTTTTTT. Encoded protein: CASSLNRVEKLFF.

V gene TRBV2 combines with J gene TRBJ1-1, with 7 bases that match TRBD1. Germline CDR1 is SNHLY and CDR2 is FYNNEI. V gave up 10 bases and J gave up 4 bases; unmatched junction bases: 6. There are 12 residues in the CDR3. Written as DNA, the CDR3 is TGTGCCACTACAGGGGAAACCACTGAAGCTTTCTTT. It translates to CATTGETTEAFF.

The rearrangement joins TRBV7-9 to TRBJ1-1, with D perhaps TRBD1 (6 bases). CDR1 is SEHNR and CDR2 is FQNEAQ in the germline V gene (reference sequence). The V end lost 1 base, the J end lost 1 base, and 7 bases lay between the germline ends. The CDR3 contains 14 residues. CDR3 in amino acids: CASSLEGQNTEAFF. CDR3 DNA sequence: TGTGCCAGCAGCTTAGAGGGACAGAACACTGAAGCTTTCTTT.

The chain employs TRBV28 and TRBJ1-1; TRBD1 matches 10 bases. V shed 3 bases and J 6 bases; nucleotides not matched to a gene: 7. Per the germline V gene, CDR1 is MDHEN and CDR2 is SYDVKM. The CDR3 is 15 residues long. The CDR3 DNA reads TGTGCCAGCAGTTTGAGAGGGACAGGGGACTCTGAAGCTTTCTTT. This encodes CASSLRGTGDSEAFF.

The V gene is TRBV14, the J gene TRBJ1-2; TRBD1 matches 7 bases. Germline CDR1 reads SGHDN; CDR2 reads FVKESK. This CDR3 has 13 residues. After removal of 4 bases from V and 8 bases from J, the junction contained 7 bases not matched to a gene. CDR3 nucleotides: TGTGCCAGCAGCCCCTCAGGGGGTAGAGGCTACACCTTC. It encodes CASSPSGGRGYTF.

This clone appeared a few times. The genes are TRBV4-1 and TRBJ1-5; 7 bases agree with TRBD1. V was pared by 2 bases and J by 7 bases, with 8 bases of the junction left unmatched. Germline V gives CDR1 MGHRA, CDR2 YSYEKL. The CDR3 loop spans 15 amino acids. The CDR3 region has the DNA TGCGCCAGCAGCCAACCGACAGGGAAGGGGCAGCCCCAGCATTTT. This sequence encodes CASSQPTGKGQPQHF.

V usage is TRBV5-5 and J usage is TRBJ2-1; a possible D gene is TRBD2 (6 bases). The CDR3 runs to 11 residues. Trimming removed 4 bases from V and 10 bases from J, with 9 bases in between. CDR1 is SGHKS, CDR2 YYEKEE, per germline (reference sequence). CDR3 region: CASSLGGEQFF. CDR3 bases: TGTGCCAGCAGCCTTGGGGGGGAGCAGTTCTTC.

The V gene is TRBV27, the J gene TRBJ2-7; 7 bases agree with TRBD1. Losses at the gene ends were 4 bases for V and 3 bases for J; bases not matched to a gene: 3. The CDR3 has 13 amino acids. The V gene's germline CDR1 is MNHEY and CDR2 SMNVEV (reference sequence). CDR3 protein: CASSSQGDYEQYF. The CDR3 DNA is TGTGCCAGCAGTTCCCAGGGGGACTACGAGCAGTACTTC.

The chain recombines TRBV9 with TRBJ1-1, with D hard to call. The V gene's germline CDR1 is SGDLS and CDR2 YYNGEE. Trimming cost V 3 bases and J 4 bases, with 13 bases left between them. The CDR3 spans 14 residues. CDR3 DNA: TGTGCCAGCAGCGCAGAAGTGGCGGGCACTGAAGCTTTCTTT. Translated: CASSAEVAGTEAFF. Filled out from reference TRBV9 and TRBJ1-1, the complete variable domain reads DSGVTQTPKHLITATGQRVTLRCSPRSGDLSVYWYQQSLDQGLQFLIQYYNGEERAKGNILERFSAQQFPDLHSELNLSSLELGDSALYFCASSAEVAGTEAFFGQGTRLTVV.

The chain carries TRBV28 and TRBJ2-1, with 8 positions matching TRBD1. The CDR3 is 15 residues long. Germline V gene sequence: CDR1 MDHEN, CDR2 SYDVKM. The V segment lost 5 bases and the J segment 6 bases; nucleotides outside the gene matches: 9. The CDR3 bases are TGTGCCAGCAGTCCACCCCCCGGACAGGGCAATGAGCAGTTCTTC. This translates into CASSPPPGQGNEQFF.

DNA of the CDR3: TGTGCCAGCAGCCAAGCTTGGGCCTCATACAATGAGCAGTTCTTC. Translation gives CASSQAWASYNEQFF. The chain links TRBV4-2 to TRBJ2-1; D not resolved. V was clipped by 1 base and J by 4 bases, with 11 bases between them. CDR3 length: 15 amino acids. The V gene's germline CDR1 is LGHNA and CDR2 YNFKEQ.

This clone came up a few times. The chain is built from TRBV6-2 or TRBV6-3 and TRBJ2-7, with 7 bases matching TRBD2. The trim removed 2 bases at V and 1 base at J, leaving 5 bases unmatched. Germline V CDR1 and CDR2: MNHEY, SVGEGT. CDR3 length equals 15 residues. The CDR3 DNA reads TGTGCCAGCAGTTACCTAGCGGAGGGGTCCTACGAGCAGTACTTC. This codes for CASSYLAEGSYEQYF.

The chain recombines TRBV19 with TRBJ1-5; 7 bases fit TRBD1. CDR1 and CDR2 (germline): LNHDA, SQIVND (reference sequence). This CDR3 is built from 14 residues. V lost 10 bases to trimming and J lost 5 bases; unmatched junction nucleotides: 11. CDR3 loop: CAIAPGTAHQPQHF. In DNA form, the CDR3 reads TGTGCCATAGCCCCAGGGACAGCTCATCAGCCCCAGCATTTT. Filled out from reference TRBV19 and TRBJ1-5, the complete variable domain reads DGGITQSPKYLFRKEGQNVTLSCEQNLNHDAMYWYRQDPGQGLRLIYYSQIVNDFQKGDIAEGYSVSREKKESFPLTVTSAQKNPTAFYLCAIAPGTAHQPQHFGDGTRLSIL.

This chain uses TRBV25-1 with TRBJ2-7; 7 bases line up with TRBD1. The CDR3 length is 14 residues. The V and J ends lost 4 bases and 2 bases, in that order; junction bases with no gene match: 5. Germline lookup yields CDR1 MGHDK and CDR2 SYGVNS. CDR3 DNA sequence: TGTGCCAGCAGTGTGGACAGGCGTCCCTACGAGCAGTACTTC. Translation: CASSVDRRPYEQYF.

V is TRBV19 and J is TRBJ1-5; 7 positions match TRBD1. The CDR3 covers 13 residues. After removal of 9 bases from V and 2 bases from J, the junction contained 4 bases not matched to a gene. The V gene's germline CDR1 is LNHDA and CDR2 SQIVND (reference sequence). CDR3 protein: CASETGRNQPQHF. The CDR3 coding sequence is TGTGCCAGCGAGACAGGGCGCAATCAGCCCCAGCATTTT.

This chain's CDR3 is CASSFRQGSSSYNEQFF. CDR3 sequence (DNA): TGTGCCAGCAGTTTTCGTCAGGGGTCGAGCTCCTACAATGAGCAGTTCTTC. The rearrangement links TRBV27 to TRBJ2-1, with D possibly matching TRBD1 (6 bases). Trimming removed 3 bases at V and 0 bases at J, with 15 bases between. Per germline, CDR1 MNHEY and CDR2 SMNVEV (reference sequence). The CDR3 length is 17 residues.

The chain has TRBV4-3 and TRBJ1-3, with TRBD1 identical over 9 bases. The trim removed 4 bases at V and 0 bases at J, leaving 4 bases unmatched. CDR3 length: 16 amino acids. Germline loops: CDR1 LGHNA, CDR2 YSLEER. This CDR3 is CASSLTTGGSGNTIYF. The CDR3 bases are TGCGCCAGCAGCCTTACGACAGGGGGCTCTGGAAACACCATATATTTT.

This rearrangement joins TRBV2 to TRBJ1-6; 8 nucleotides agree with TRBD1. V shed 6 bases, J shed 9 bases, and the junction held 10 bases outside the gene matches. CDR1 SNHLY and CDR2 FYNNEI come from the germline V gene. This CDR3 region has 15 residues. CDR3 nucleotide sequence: TGTGCCAGCAGGTTGACAGGGGCATCGGGTTCACCCCTCCACTTT. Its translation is CASRLTGASGSPLHF.

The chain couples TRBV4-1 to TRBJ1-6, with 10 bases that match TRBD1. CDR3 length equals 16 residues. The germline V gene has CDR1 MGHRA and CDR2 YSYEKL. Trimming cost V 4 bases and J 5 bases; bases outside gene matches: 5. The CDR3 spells CASSPLGQGDNSPLHF. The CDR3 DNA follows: TGCGCCAGCAGCCCTCTTGGACAGGGGGATAATTCACCCCTCCACTTT.

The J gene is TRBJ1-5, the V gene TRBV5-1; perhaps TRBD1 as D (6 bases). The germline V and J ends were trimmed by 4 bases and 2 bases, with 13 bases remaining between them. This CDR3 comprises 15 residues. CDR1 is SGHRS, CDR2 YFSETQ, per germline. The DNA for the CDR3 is TGCGCCAGCAGCATCACAGGGAATGGCAATCAGCCCCAGCATTTT. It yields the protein CASSITGNGNQPQHF.

The DNA of the CDR3 is TGTGCCATCAGTGAAGGGACAGCAGACCAAGAGACCCAGTACTTC. It specifies CAISEGTADQETQYF. V is TRBV10-3 and J is TRBJ2-5, with 7 bases that match TRBD1. The CDR3 has 15 amino acids. V trimming: 3 bases; J trimming: 0 bases; junction bases outside the gene matches: 4. Germline V gives CDR1 ENHRY, CDR2 SYGVKD.

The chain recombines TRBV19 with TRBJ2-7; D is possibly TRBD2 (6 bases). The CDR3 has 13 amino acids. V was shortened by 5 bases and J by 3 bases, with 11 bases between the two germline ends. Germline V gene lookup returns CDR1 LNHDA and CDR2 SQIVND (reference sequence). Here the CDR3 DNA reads TGTGCCAGTAGTGCGGGGTTCTTCTACGAGCAGTACTTC. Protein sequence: CASSAGFFYEQYF. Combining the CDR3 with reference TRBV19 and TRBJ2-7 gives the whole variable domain DGGITQSPKYLFRKEGQNVTLSCEQNLNHDAMYWYRQDPGQGLRLIYYSQIVNDFQKGDIAEGYSVSREKKESFPLTVTSAQKNPTAFYLCASSAGFFYEQYFGPGTRLTVT.

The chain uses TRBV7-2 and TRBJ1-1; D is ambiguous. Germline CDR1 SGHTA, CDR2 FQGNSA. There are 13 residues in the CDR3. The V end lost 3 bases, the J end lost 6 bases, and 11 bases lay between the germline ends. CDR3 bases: TGTGCCAGCAGCTTCTCTATGAGAGCTGAAGCTTTCTTT. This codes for CASSFSMRAEAFF.

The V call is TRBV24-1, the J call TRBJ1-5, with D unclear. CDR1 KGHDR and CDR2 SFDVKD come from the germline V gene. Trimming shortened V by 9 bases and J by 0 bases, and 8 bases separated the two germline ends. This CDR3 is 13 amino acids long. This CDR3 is CATQAYSNQPQHF. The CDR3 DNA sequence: TGTGCCACCCAGGCTTATAGCAATCAGCCCCAGCATTTT.

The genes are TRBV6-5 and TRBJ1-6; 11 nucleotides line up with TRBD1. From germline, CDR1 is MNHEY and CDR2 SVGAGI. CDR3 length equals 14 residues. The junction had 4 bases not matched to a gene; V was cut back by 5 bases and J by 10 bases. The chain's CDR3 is CASSRGQGGSPLHF. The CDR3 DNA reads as TGTGCCAGCAGTAGGGGACAGGGGGGATCACCCCTCCACTTT.

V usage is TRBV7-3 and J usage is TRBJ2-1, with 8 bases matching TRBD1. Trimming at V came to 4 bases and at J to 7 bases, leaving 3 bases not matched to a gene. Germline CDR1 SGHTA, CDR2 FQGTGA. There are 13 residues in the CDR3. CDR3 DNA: TGTGCCAGCAGCTCCCAGGGGGCTAATGAGCAGTTCTTC. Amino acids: CASSSQGANEQFF.

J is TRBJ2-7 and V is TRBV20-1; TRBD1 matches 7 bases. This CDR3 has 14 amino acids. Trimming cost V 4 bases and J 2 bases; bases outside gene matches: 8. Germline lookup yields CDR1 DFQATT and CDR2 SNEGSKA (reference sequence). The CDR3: CSATDRDKAYEQYF. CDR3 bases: TGCAGTGCTACTGACAGGGACAAGGCCTACGAGCAGTACTTC.

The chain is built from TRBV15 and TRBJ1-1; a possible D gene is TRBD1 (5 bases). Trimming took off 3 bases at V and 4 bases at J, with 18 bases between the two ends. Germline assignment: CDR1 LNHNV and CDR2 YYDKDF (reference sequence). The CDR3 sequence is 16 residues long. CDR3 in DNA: TGTGCCACCAGCAGCCCAACAAGGGGTTGGGGCACTGAAGCTTTCTTT. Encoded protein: CATSSPTRGWGTEAFF.

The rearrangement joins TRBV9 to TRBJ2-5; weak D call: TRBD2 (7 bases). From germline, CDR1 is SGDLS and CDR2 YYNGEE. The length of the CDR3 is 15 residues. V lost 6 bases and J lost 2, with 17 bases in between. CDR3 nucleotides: TGTGCCAGCAACCCCTGGGGGGGGCCACAAGAGACCCAGTACTTC. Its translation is CASNPWGGPQETQYF.

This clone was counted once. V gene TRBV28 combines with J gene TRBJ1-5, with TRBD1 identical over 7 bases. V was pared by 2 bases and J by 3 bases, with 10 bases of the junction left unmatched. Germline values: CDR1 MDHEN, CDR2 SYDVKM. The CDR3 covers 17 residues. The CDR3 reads CASSLILDRAPNQPQHF. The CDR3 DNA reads TGTGCCAGCAGTTTAATCCTTGACAGGGCCCCCAATCAGCCCCAGCATTTT.